Listed below are T cell receptor beta chains from one sample, sequenced in a study of shared clonotypes between healthy human individuals. Data came from immunoSEQ multiplex PCR; TCRdb stores just in-frame clones and leaves some out. The sample shows hundreds of thousands of clones, around 92% of them seen only once. What was sequenced was naive CD8+ T cells sorted from blood. These receptors came from a man aged 30 to 39 in good health. CDR3s include the opening cysteine and the closing phenylalanine or tryptophan. D genes are given only for firm matches. Clone size is shown for a subset of rows, as once, few, many or a class of expanded clone.

>.|TRBJ1-2|.|13|TRBV7-2
TGTGCCAGCAGCTCCCCGGGTTTGTATGGCTACACCTTC
CASSSPGLYGYTF
>.|TRBJ2-5|.|13|TRBV6-1
TGTGCCAGCATCATTGGGGGTCTAGAGACCCAGTACTTC
CASIIGGLETQYF
>.|TRBJ2-5|.|14|TRBV2
TGTGCCAGCAGTGAAGGGGCGAACCAAGAGACCCAGTACTTC
CASSEGANQETQYF
>.|TRBJ2-7|.|14|TRBV6-6
TGTGCCAGCAGTTACTCGCAGAGCTCCTACGAGCAGTACTTC
CASSYSQSSYEQYF
>.|TRBJ1-1|TRBD1|15|TRBV28
TGTGCCAGCAGTTATGGGGACAGACTGAACACTGAAGCTTTCTTT
CASSYGDRLNTEAFF
>.|TRBJ2-4|TRBD2|14|TRBV7-9
TGTGCCAGCAGCGCTACTAGCGGGGAGATAAAACAGTACTTC
CASSATSGEIKQYF
>.|TRBJ2-2|.|13|TRBV7-9
TGTGCCAGCAGCTACAGGAACACCGGGGAGCTGTTTTTT
CASSYRNTGELFF
>.|TRBJ2-1|TRBD2|14|TRBV29-1
TGCAGCGTCGGGACTAGCGGAGCTTACAATGAGCAGTTCTTC
CSVGTSGAYNEQFF
>many|TRBJ1-1|.|16|TRBV27
TGTGCCAGCAGTTTGCAGGCAACCTACATGAACACTGAAGCTTTCTTT
CASSLQATYMNTEAFF
>.|TRBJ2-1|.|14|TRBV27
TGTGCCAGCAGTTTGCTCGACAGTTACAATGAGCAGTTCTTC
CASSLLDSYNEQFF
>.|TRBJ2-1|.|13|TRBV7-3
TGTGCCAGCAGCTCGACTACCTACAATGAGCAGTTCTTC
CASSSTTYNEQFF
>once|TRBJ2-7|TRBD1|16|TRBV25-1
TGTGCCAGCAGTAGCAACCCGGGACAGGGAACCTACGAGCAGTACTTC
CASSSNPGQGTYEQYF
>.|TRBJ2-7|.|14|TRBV27
TGTGCCAGCAGTTTGGATGGCCGGGCCTACGAGCAGTACTTC
CASSLDGRAYEQYF
>.|TRBJ2-3|TRBD2|15|TRBV2
TGTGCCAGAGCTCCGGTGCGGGAGGTCCCAGATACGCAGTATTTT
CARAPVREVPDTQYF
>.|TRBJ2-7|.|15|TRBV28
TGTGCCAGCAGTCCCCTTCCGGGAGAGGCCTACGAGCAGTACTTC
CASSPLPGEAYEQYF
>.|TRBJ2-3|.|14|TRBV7-2
TGTGCCAGCAGCCCCACAGCTAGCACAGATACGCAGTATTTT
CASSPTASTDTQYF
>once|TRBJ1-5|.|15|TRBV30
TGTGCCTGGAGCGTCGCAGGGGTAAGCAATCAGCCCCAGCATTTT
CAWSVAGVSNQPQHF
>.|TRBJ2-2|TRBD2|17|TRBV10-3
TGTGCCATCAGGGATCCAGCGGGAGGGAAGAACACCGGGGAGCTGTTTTTT
CAIRDPAGGKNTGELFF
>.|TRBJ2-1|TRBD2|14|TRBV27
TGTGCCAGCGGCCCGGGACTAGCGTACAATGAGCAGTTCTTC
CASGPGLAYNEQFF
>.|TRBJ1-5|TRBD1|19|TRBV9
TGTGCCAGCAGGGACTCTGGGACAGGCGATTTGTGGGGCGATCAGCCCCAGCATTTT
CASRDSGTGDLWGDQPQHF
>once|TRBJ2-5|.|14|TRBV28
TGTGCCAGCAGTAGCCGGGACGGTAGGGAGACCCAGTACTTC
CASSSRDGRETQYF
>.|TRBJ2-7|.|15|TRBV6-1
TGTGCCAGCAGTGAAATTAGCTTTGGTGTCTACGAGCAGTACTTC
CASSEISFGVYEQYF
>.|TRBJ1-1|.|15|TRBV7-9
TGTGCCAGCAGCTTAGTCCGCAGGGATAACACTGAAGCTTTCTTT
CASSLVRRDNTEAFF
>.|TRBJ2-7|.|14|TRBV4-3
TGCGCCAGCAGCCAAGATTGGGGGAGCTACGAGCAGTACTTC
CASSQDWGSYEQYF
>.|TRBJ2-7|TRBD2|15|TRBV27
TGTGCCAGCAGTCCTAGACTAGCGGGAAACTACGAGCAGTACTTC
CASSPRLAGNYEQYF
>few|TRBJ2-3|.|13|TRBV27
TGTGCCAGCAGTCCCCTGGGCACAGATACGCAGTATTTT
CASSPLGTDTQYF
>few|TRBJ2-7|.|12|TRBV7-6
TGTGCCAGCAGCTCTGACAATAACGAGCAGTACTTC
CASSSDNNEQYF
>many|TRBJ2-7|.|13|TRBV27
TGTGCCAGCATGGGGGGAGCTTCCTACGAGCAGTACTTC
CASMGGASYEQYF
>.|TRBJ2-3|TRBD2|17|TRBV27
TGTGCCAGCAGTTTATCGGGAGCGGGAGGGCCGTCAGATACGCAGTATTTT
CASSLSGAGGPSDTQYF
>.|TRBJ2-2|.|18|TRBV9
TGTGCCAGCAGCCCACGACACGGAAAAGGCCCGTCCGGCGGGGAGCTGTTTTTT
CASSPRHGKGPSGGELFF
>.|TRBJ2-1|.|16|TRBV29-1
TGCAGCGTTGAGAAATATTCGAAAAAGACCTACAATGAGCAGTTCTTC
CSVEKYSKKTYNEQFF
>.|TRBJ1-3|TRBD1|17|TRBV5-6
TGTGCCAGCAGCACTGGACAGGTCAACCGGATCGGAAACACCATATATTTT
CASSTGQVNRIGNTIYF
>.|TRBJ2-7|.|13|TRBV7-8
TGTGCCAGCAGCATTGGCCGCGTGTACGAGCAGTACTTC
CASSIGRVYEQYF
>.|TRBJ2-2|TRBD1|17|TRBV7-9
TGTGCCAGCAGCTTAGAAGACAGGGGGGTTGGCACCGGGGAGCTGTTTTTT
CASSLEDRGVGTGELFF
>.|TRBJ1-4|.|14|TRBV7-6
TGTGCCAGCAGCTTAACGGGCGGGGGAGAAAAACTGTTTTTT
CASSLTGGGEKLFF
>.|TRBJ1-4|.|15|TRBV30
TGTGCCTGGAGTGTACCCTTACACGAACGGGAAAAACTGTTTTTT
CAWSVPLHEREKLFF
>.|TRBJ2-5|.|15|TRBV27
TGTGCCAGCAGTTTATACGTCGGTCCCCGGGAGACCCAGTACTTC
CASSLYVGPRETQYF
>once|TRBJ2-1|TRBD1|16|TRBV27
TGTGCCAGCAAACAGATAGGGACAGGAAGATACAATGAGCAGTTCTTC
CASKQIGTGRYNEQFF
>.|TRBJ2-7|TRBD2|15|TRBV9
TGTGCCAGCAGCGTAGCTAGCGGGAGAACGGACGAGCAGTACTTC
CASSVASGRTDEQYF
>.|TRBJ2-7|TRBD1|15|TRBV4-1
TGCGCCAGCAGCCAAGTAGGGACAGGGGGGTTCGAGCAGTACTTC
CASSQVGTGGFEQYF
>.|TRBJ1-3|.|18|TRBV5-4
TGTGCCAGCAGCTCGGACAATCCCGAGACCGCCTCTGGAAACACCATATATTTT
CASSSDNPETASGNTIYF
>.|TRBJ2-1|TRBD2|15|TRBV29-1
TGCAGCGTTGCTGGGACTAGCGAAAGCTACAATGAGCAGTTCTTC
CSVAGTSESYNEQFF
>.|TRBJ2-1|.|16|TRBV25-1
TGTGCCAGCAGTGACGGTCAGTCGCCAAGGGCATTCGAGCAGTTCTTC
CASSDGQSPRAFEQFF
>.|TRBJ2-7|.|14|TRBV19
TGTGCCAGTAGTATTAATTCCTTCGGGGTCGAGCAGTACTTC
CASSINSFGVEQYF
>.|TRBJ1-1|.|14|TRBV27
TGTGCCAGCAGCTCCAGTCGCTTGAACACTGAAGCTTTCTTT
CASSSSRLNTEAFF
>.|TRBJ2-1|.|16|TRBV5-1
TGCGCCAGCAGCAGCCGGGACTCGAGCTCCTACAATGAGCAGTTCTTC
CASSSRDSSSYNEQFF
>few|TRBJ2-1|TRBD2|14|TRBV10-2
TGCGCCAGCGAGGGACTAGCGGGAGACAATGAGCAGTTCTTC
CASEGLAGDNEQFF
>once|TRBJ2-1|.|12|TRBV7-9
TGTGCCAGCAGCCGAGGGGTTTGGGAGCAGTTCTTC
CASSRGVWEQFF
>.|TRBJ2-2|TRBD1|15|TRBV11-2
TGTGCCAGCAGCCAGGGACAGGGGGCTTACGGGGAGCTGTTTTTT
CASSQGQGAYGELFF
>.|TRBJ1-5|TRBD1|17|TRBV19
TGTGCCAGCGCCTATGGGGTACAGGGGGAGGAGGGTCAGCCCCAGCATTTT
CASAYGVQGEEGQPQHF
>.|TRBJ1-3|.|16|TRBV27
TGTGCCAGCAGTTTACGCAGGGCAAACTCTGGAAACACCATATATTTT
CASSLRRANSGNTIYF
>.|TRBJ2-1|.|16|TRBV7-2
TGTGCCAGCAGCTCCCTCGACAAATCCTCCTACAATGAGCAGTTCTTC
CASSSLDKSSYNEQFF
>.|TRBJ2-3|.|15|TRBV2
TGTGCCAGCAGTGATTCGGTTGCTCGCACAGATACGCAGTATTTT
CASSDSVARTDTQYF
>.|TRBJ2-1|.|13|TRBV12-5
TGTGCTAGTGGTTTGCTACGAGGTCATGAGCAGTTCTTC
CASGLLRGHEQFF
>once|TRBJ2-1|.|15|TRBV9
TGTGCCAGCAGCGTCGATGGGGGGCAGGGCGATGAGCAGTTCTTC
CASSVDGGQGDEQFF
>.|TRBJ2-7|.|15|TRBV5-4
TGTGCCAGCAGCTTGTCTACAGGGCTCTCCTACGAGCAGTACTTC
CASSLSTGLSYEQYF
>.|TRBJ2-1|TRBD2|16|TRBV27
TGTGCCAGCAGTTTATCGTGGCTAGCGGGAGGATTTGAGCAGTTCTTC
CASSLSWLAGGFEQFF
>.|TRBJ2-3|.|12|TRBV25-1
TGTGCCAGCCGAGAGGGGGGAGATACGCAGTATTTT
CASREGGDTQYF
>.|TRBJ1-5|TRBD1|16|TRBV6-1
TGTGCCAGCAGTGAAGGATTAACAGGGGCAACTCAGCCCCAGCATTTT
CASSEGLTGATQPQHF
>.|TRBJ2-7|.|14|TRBV7-9
TGTGCCAGCAGCTCCACGGGTGGGGAGGTCGAGCAGTACTTC
CASSSTGGEVEQYF